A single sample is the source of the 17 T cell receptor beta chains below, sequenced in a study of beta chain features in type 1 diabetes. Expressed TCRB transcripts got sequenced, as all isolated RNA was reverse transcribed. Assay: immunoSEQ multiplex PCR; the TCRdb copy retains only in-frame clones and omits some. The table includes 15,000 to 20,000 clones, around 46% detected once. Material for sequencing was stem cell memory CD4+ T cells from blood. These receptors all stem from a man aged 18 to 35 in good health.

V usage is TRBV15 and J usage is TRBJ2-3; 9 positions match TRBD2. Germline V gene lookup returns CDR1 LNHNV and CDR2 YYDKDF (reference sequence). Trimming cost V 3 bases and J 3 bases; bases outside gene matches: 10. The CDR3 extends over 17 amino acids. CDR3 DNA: TGTGCCACCAGCAGCCTACAGGCGGGGGGGCCGACAGATACGCAGTATTTT. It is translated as CATSSLQAGGPTDTQYF.

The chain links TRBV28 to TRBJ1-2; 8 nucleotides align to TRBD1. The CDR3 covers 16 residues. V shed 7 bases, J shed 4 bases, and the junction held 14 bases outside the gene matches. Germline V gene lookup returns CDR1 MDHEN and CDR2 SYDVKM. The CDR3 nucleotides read TGTGCCAGCAACCTCCCAGCTACAGGGGGTGGCTATGGCTACACCTTC. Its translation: CASNLPATGGGYGYTF.

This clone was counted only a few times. CDR3 protein: CASSLSFLADTQYF. The CDR3 DNA reads TGTGCCAGCAGCTTAAGCTTTTTGGCAGATACGCAGTATTTT. The chain is built from TRBV7-2 and TRBJ2-3, with D uncertain. Germline V gives CDR1 SGHTA, CDR2 FQGNSA. The ends were cut back, 2 bases at V and 4 bases at J, with 10 bases in the middle. There are 14 residues in the CDR3. Combining the CDR3 with reference TRBV7-2 and TRBJ2-3 gives the whole variable domain GAGVSQSPSNKVTEKGKDVELRCDPISGHTALYWYRQSLGQGLEFLIYFQGNSAPDKSGLPSDRFSAERTGGSVSTLTIQRTQQEDSAVYLCASSLSFLADTQYFGPGTRLTVL.

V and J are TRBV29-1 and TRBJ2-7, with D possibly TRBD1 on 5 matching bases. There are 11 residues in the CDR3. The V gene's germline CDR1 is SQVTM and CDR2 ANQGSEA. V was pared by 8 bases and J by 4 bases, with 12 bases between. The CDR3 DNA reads TGCAGCTCAAAGACAGCTTACGAGCAGTACTTC. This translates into CSSKTAYEQYF.

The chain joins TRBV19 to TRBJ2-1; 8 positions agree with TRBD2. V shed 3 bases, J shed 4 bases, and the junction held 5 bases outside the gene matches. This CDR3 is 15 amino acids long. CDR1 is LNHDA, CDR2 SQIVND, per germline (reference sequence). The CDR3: CASSMSSGVYNEQFF. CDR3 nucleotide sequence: TGTGCCAGTAGTATGAGTAGCGGGGTTTACAATGAGCAGTTCTTC.

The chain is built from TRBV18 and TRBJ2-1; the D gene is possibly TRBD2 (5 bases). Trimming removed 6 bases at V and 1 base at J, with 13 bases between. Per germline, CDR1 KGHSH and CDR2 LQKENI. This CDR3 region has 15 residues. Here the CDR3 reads CASSSEVASYNEQFF. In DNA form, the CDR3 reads TGTGCCAGCTCCTCTGAGGTAGCGTCCTACAATGAGCAGTTCTTC.

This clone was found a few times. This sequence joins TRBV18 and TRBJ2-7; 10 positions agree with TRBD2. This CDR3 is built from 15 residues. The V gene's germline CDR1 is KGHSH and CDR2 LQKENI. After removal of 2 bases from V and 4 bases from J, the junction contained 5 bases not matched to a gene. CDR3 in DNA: TGTGCCAGCTCACCAGTCCCTAGCGGGAGTTACGAGCAGTACTTC. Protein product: CASSPVPSGSYEQYF.

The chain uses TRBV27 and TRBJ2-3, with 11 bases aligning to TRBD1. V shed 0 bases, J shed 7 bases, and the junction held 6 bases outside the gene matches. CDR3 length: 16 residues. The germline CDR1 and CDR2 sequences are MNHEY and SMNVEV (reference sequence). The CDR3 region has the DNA TGTGCCAGCAGTTTATCGGTTGGACAGGGGGCACATACGCAGTATTTT. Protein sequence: CASSLSVGQGAHTQYF.

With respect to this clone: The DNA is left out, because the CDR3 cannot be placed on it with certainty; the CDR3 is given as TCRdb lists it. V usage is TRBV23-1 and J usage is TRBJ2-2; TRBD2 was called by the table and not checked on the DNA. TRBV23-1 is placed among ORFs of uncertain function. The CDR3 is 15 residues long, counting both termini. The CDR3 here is CASSQSGGTPGSCFF.

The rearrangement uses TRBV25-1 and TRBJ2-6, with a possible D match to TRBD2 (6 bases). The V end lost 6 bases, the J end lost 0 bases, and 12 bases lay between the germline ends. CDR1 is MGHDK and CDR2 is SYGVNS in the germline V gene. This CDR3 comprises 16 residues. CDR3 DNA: TGTGCCAGCAGCGGGACTTACTACTCTGGGGCCAACGTCCTGACTTTC. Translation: CASSGTYYSGANVLTF.

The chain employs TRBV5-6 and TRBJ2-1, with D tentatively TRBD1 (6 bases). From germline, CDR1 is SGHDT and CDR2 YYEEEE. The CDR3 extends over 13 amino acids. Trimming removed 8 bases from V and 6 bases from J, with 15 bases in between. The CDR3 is CASNRARVNEQFF. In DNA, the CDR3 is TGTGCCAGTAACAGGGCCAGAGTCAATGAGCAGTTCTTC.

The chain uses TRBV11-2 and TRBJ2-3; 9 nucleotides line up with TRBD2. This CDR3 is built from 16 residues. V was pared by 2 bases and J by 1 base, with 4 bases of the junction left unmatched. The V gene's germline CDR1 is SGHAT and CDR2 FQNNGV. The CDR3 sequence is CASSLWASGGTDTQYF. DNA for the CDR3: TGTGCCAGCAGCTTATGGGCTAGCGGGGGCACAGATACGCAGTATTTT.

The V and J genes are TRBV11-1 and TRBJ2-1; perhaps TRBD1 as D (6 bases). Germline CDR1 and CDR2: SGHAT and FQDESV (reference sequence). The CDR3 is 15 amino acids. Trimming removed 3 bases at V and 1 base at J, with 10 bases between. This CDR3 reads CASSFAQGSYNEQFF. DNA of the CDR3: TGTGCCAGCAGCTTTGCACAGGGTTCCTACAATGAGCAGTTCTTC. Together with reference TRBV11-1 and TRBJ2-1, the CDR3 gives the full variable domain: EAEVAQSPRYKITEKSQAVAFWCDPISGHATLYWYRQILGQGPELLVQFQDESVVDDSQLPKDRFSAERLKGVDSTLKIQPAELGDSAMYLCASSFAQGSYNEQFFGPGTRLTVL.

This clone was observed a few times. The DNA of the CDR3 is TGTGCCAGCAGCTCGGGGACAGGTTCGGATACGCAGTATTTT. Its protein is CASSSGTGSDTQYF. This rearrangement joins TRBV5-4 to TRBJ2-3; TRBD1 agrees at 8 bases. Trimming removed 3 bases from V and 6 bases from J; junction bases left unmatched: 6. The CDR3 runs 14 residues. Germline loops: CDR1 SGHNT, CDR2 YYREEE (reference sequence).

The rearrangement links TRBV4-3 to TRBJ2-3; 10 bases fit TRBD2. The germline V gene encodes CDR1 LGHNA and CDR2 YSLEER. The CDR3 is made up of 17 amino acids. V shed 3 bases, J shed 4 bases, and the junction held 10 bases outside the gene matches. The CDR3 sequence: CASSQGIAGGKADTQYF. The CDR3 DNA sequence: TGCGCCAGCAGCCAGGGAATAGCGGGGGGTAAGGCAGATACGCAGTATTTT.

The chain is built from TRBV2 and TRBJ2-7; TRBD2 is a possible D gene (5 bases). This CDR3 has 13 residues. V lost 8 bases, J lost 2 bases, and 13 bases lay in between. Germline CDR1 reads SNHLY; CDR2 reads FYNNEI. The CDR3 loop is CASDFGETYEQYF. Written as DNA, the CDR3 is TGTGCCAGCGACTTCGGGGAAACCTACGAGCAGTACTTC.

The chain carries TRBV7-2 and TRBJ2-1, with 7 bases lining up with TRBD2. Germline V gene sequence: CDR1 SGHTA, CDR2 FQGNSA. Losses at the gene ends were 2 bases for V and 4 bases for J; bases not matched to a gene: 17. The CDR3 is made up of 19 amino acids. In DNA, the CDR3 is TGTGCCAGCAGCTTACATTTCGGTGTAGCGGGCGTCGGGTACAATGAGCAGTTCTTC. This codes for CASSLHFGVAGVGYNEQFF.